The present entry profiles one T cell receptor beta chain with its context. These data come from a study of blood T cells in healthy people across ages. This CDR3 spans 16 amino acids. With 0 bases removed from V and 4 bases from J, the gap between germline ends came to 12 bases. Per the germline V gene, CDR1 is LGHNA and CDR2 is YSLEER. A second PCR, run for roughly 7 to 12 cycles, used a sample-barcoded 5' primer plus a J-beta primer mix. TCRdb recomputed calls from the 5' RACE reads with MiXCR, one row per CDR3 protein. The table has almost 550,000 distinct CDR3 sequences, about 24% seen once; the top ten hold approximately 8.7%. These data also featured in a second study, about T cells of mothers and their children. From that study: The extracted RNA was employed in its entirety for cDNA synthesis, at around 1.4 ug per 15 ul. Among related mother-child pairs, overlap was slightly higher than in unrelated pairs, though not significantly.

The sequence was collected from a boy younger than 18 in good health. The sequenced sample was blood. V and J are TRBV4-3 and TRBJ1-4; D perhaps matches TRBD1 (5 bases). The DNA for the CDR3 is TGCGCCAGCAGCCAAGATTTCCAGGGACGTAATGAAAAACTGTTTTTT. Protein: CASSQDFQGRNEKLFF.